This is a list of T cell receptor beta chains from one sample in a study of blood T cell repertoires in COVID-19. The assay was immunoSEQ multiplex PCR, and TCRdb's table has in-frame clones only and misses some. The sample holds about 200,000 clones, roughly 88% seen once. Sequenced: peripheral blood. The receptors here all came from a man aged 30-40 years who had recovered from COVID-19. CDR3s include the opening cysteine and the closing phenylalanine or tryptophan. A D gene is named only where the DNA matches it firmly. Clone size is shown for a subset of rows, as once, few, many or a class of expanded clone.

size: once
D: TRBD2
J: TRBJ2-7
V: TRBV2
DNA: TGTGCCAGCAGGGTAGGACTAGCGGGGCCCTCGAATGAGCAGTACTTC
CDR3: CASRVGLAGPSNEQYF

size: once
D: TRBD2
J: TRBJ2-7
V: TRBV7-2
DNA: TGTGCCAGCAGCTTGAGCCCTCCGGGGGGGTGGGGCTCCTACGAGCAGTACTTC
CDR3: CASSLSPPGGWGSYEQYF

size: .
D: TRBD1
J: TRBJ1-4
V: TRBV6-5
DNA: TGTGCCAGCAGGCAGGACAGGGGGCGGAATGAAAAACTGTTTTTT
CDR3: CASRQDRGRNEKLFF

size: .
D: TRBD1
J: TRBJ2-2
V: TRBV2
DNA: TGTGCCAGCAGTCTTAGACAGGGGGCAGCAACCGGGGAGCTGTTTTTT
CDR3: CASSLRQGAATGELFF

size: few
D: .
J: TRBJ2-7
V: TRBV5-8
DNA: TGTGCCAGCAGTATACAGGTATCCTACGAGCAGTACTTC
CDR3: CASSIQVSYEQYF

size: .
D: TRBD2
J: TRBJ2-5
V: TRBV5-1
DNA: TGCGCCAGCAGCTTGGGCGGGGGGGAAAAGACCCAGTACTTC
CDR3: CASSLGGGEKTQYF

size: .
D: .
J: TRBJ1-2
V: TRBV3-1/TRBV3-2
DNA: TGTGCCAGCAGCCAAGTCGAAGTCAGGGGCGGGGGCTACACCTTC
CDR3: CASSQVEVRGGGYTF

size: .
D: TRBD1
J: TRBJ1-5
V: TRBV10-3
DNA: TGTGCCTCCCAAGGACAGGGCGATGGACAGCCCCAGCATTTT
CDR3: CASQGQGDGQPQHF

size: .
D: TRBD1
J: TRBJ1-1
V: TRBV13
DNA: TGTGCCAGCAGCCAAGGGACAGGAAACACTGAAGCTTTCTTT
CDR3: CASSQGTGNTEAFF

size: few
D: .
J: TRBJ1-3
V: TRBV6-5
DNA: TGTGCCAGCAGTTACGGGACATCAAAGGGGGACACCATATATTTT
CDR3: CASSYGTSKGDTIYF

size: .
D: .
J: TRBJ2-1
V: TRBV24-1
DNA: TGTGCCACCGGCCAGCGGCAGGGGGGTGAGCAGTTCTTC
CDR3: CATGQRQGGEQFF

size: .
D: TRBD2
J: TRBJ2-5
V: TRBV14
DNA: TGTGCCAGCAGCCGCAGACTAGCCCAGGAGACCCAGTACTTC
CDR3: CASSRRLAQETQYF

size: .
D: .
J: TRBJ2-7
V: TRBV5-8
DNA: TGTGCCAGCAGCGCGGGACAGACTTCCGCCTCCGAGCAGTACTTC
CDR3: CASSAGQTSASEQYF

size: .
D: TRBD1
J: TRBJ1-5
V: TRBV5-4
DNA: TGTGCCAGCAGCTTGGGCGGGACAGGGGATCAGCCCCAGCATTTT
CDR3: CASSLGGTGDQPQHF

size: .
D: TRBD1
J: TRBJ1-6
V: TRBV5-4
DNA: TGTGCCAGCGGACAGGGTGGTAATTCACCCCTCCACTTT
CDR3: CASGQGGNSPLHF

size: few
D: .
J: TRBJ1-1
V: TRBV6-5
DNA: TGTGCCAGCACCAGACAGGACAGCCTAGAAGCTTTCTTT
CDR3: CASTRQDSLEAFF

size: .
D: TRBD1
J: TRBJ1-6
V: TRBV27
DNA: TGTGCCGGACCGACAGGGATTCGTTCCTATAATTCACCCCTCCACTTT
CDR3: CAGPTGIRSYNSPLHF

size: .
D: .
J: TRBJ1-1
V: TRBV4-3
DNA: TGCGCCAGCAGCCAAGACGTACAGAACACTGAAGCTTTCTTT
CDR3: CASSQDVQNTEAFF

size: .
D: .
J: TRBJ2-7
V: TRBV5-1
DNA: TGCGCCAGCAGCTTCGAACAGATGTCCTACGAGCAGTACTTC
CDR3: CASSFEQMSYEQYF

size: .
D: .
J: TRBJ1-6
V: TRBV6-5
DNA: TGTGCCAGCAGTCCACAAAGCGATTCACCCCTCCACTTT
CDR3: CASSPQSDSPLHF

size: .
D: .
J: TRBJ1-1
V: TRBV11-2
DNA: TGTGCCAGCAGCCTGCGGGGGTCTGAAGCTTTCTTT
CDR3: CASSLRGSEAFF

size: .
D: .
J: TRBJ2-2
V: TRBV6-4
DNA: TGTGCCAGCAGTGAACTAGTCCACGGGGAGCTGTTTTTT
CDR3: CASSELVHGELFF

size: .
D: .
J: TRBJ1-6
V: TRBV3-1/TRBV3-2
DNA: TGTGCCAGCAGCGAGGGAAGCCGATATGCGGCCCTCCACTTT
CDR3: CASSEGSRYAALHF

size: many
D: TRBD1
J: TRBJ2-7
V: TRBV4-2
DNA: TGTGCCAGCAACCGAGGACAGGGGGACTCCTACGAGCAGTACTTC
CDR3: CASNRGQGDSYEQYF

size: .
D: TRBD1
J: TRBJ2-5
V: TRBV4-3
DNA: TGCGCCAGCAGCAACCGGGACAGGGGGCGCGGGGAGACCCAGTACTTC
CDR3: CASSNRDRGRGETQYF

size: many
D: .
J: TRBJ2-1
V: TRBV30
DNA: TGTGCCTGGAGTGTACTGGGGAGTGACTACAATGAGCAGTTCTTC
CDR3: CAWSVLGSDYNEQFF

size: few
D: .
J: TRBJ1-6
V: TRBV14
DNA: TGTGCCAGCAGCCAAGTTATCACAGGGAATCGTAATTCACCCCTCCACTTT
CDR3: CASSQVITGNRNSPLHF

size: once
D: TRBD1
J: TRBJ2-5
V: TRBV29-1
DNA: TGCAGCGCCGGGACAGGTCCTGAAGAGACCCAGTACTTC
CDR3: CSAGTGPEETQYF

size: .
D: .
J: TRBJ2-5
V: TRBV15
DNA: TGTGCCACCAGCCCAGATTTTGTAACCGGGGAAGAGACCCAGTACTTC
CDR3: CATSPDFVTGEETQYF

size: few
D: .
J: TRBJ1-2
V: TRBV25-1
DNA: TGTGCCAGCAGTGAATCGGCGCAGGGTCGAGGCTACACCTTC
CDR3: CASSESAQGRGYTF

size: .
D: .
J: TRBJ2-7
V: TRBV2
DNA: TGTGCCAGCGGGGCGAGCAGATCGGTCTACGAGCAGTACTTC
CDR3: CASGASRSVYEQYF